This T cell receptor beta chain was sequenced in a study of T cells in Graves' hyperthyroidism and ophthalmopathy (dated by TCRdb to between 2018 and 2021). In the study overall: Peripheral blood was sampled at the time of initial diagnosis, prior to any treatment. TCR V-J signatures able to tell the groups apart were searched for in a discovery cohort of approximately 95 patients, of whom roughly 42 had Graves' ophthalmopathy and under 65 had stable Graves' hyperthyroidism. Prospective prediction of ophthalmopathy was tested in an independent validation cohort consisting of fewer than 20 hyperthyroidism patients and approximately 16 patients who later progressed to ophthalmopathy. The 75 to 100 discovery patients were randomly split 7:3 into training and test sets. Thyroid tissue and blood T-cell repertoires from six Graves' hyperthyroidism patients were also compared in the study. After sampling, hyperthyroidism patients received methimazole starting at 30 mg daily, and ophthalmopathy patients received high-dose intravenous methylprednisolone. The paper describes TCR Vbeta CDR3 sequencing of 135 peripheral blood samples, made up of 43 ophthalmopathy patients, roughly 80 hyperthyroidism patients and roughly 17 progressor patients.

Beyond this particular receptor, the publication reports: During validation, the model predicted progression to ophthalmopathy a median of about 5.9 months ahead of onset, with 60% to 71% sensitivity and 72% to 85% specificity. A model built on a 13 V-J signature distinguished ophthalmopathy from stable hyperthyroidism, reaching approximately 89% sensitivity and around 81% specificity in cross-validation and 80%/75% in testing. No statistical method was used to fix the sample size in advance, and group allocation was not hidden from the investigators. Most expanded thyroid clonotypes (frequency above 0.001) were also detected in blood, a finding suggesting that blood repertoires may reflect thyroid immune responses.

Stable Graves' hyperthyroidism was defined as the absence of progression to ophthalmopathy over 18 months of follow-up. Hyperthyroidism patients were newly diagnosed, had a disease duration of under 2 months, and were aged 18 to 65 years. Patients with uncontrolled infections, other autoimmune diseases, pregnancy or lactation were excluded. Diagnoses were based on clinical symptoms, serum thyroxine and TRAb, thyroid ultrasound and orbital computed tomography. PBMCs were separated from approximately 9.9 ml of fresh peripheral blood using Ficoll-Paque density gradient centrifugation. Total RNA was extracted with Trizol reagent, and quality was checked on an Agilent 2100 Bioanalyzer. The TCR beta CDR3 regions were amplified from RNA transcripts. For the first round of RT-PCR on the TCR CDR3, the HTBI primer set was used together with the Qiagen OneStep RT-PCR kit. A second multiplex PCR round built the libraries, followed by size selection and purification. Sequencing of the libraries was done on an Illumina HiSeq2000 using paired-end 100 bp reads. The authors' pipeline ran thus. SOAPnuke was used to process the raw data, with reads discarded if the reads contained adapters or uncalled bases, had a mean Phred below 15, or lacked an exact constant-primer or identifier match. COPE v1.2.5 was used to merge high-quality paired reads, and clonotypes were defined as unique nucleotide sequences. MiTCR v1.1 was used to align clonotypes to the IMGT TRBV, TRBD and TRBJ reference segments. The analysis was restricted to V-J combinations with a frequency above 0.0001, which together covered 99% to 99.2% of the repertoires. A TCS score was defined as the ratio of F50 (clonal expansion) to E x V (chaos), with BLOSUM62-based TCRdist applied between CDR3 peptides within each V-J. Welch's t-statistics and random forest reduced 514 V-J features to 13, which were used in a naive Bayes classifier (R e1071). The public reads were run again by TCRdb, first through fastp at Q25 and then through MiXCR, and only productive beta chains were kept. Under each unique CDR3 protein, matching rows form one entry showing the most common genes and DNA. The V and J calls and clone size are TCRdb's, not the authors'. The sample data list a few hundred thousand distinct CDR3 sequences, and approximately 15% of these were observed just once. The ten largest clones capture around 17% of the sample.

There are a few counts of this clonotype. It lacks a known antigen. Base qualities were left out, and no much larger clone turns up one base away. Sample: blood. The receptor's source is a woman aged 18 to 35 with Graves' hyperthyroidism.

CDR3 loop: CASSPPVADTQYF. The DNA reads as follows: TGTGCCAGCTCACCACCAGTAGCAGATACGCAGTATTTT. The chain is assembled from TRBV18 and TRBJ2-3; no confident D gene assignment can be made. The CDR3 runs 13 residues from the cysteine to the phenylalanine. Of the read, only the CDR3 DNA is kept; its 39 bases are in frame from base 1. Deletion took 0 bases off V and 4 bases off J, with a span of 5 bases between the germline ends. The germline V gene specifies KGHSH as CDR1 and LQKENI as CDR2.